The 26 T cell receptor beta chains given below trace back to one sample, sequenced in a study of CD8 T cells in ankylosing spondylitis (dated by TCRdb to the late 2010s). The library was obtained by 5' RACE. Sequenced on an Illumina HiSeq 2500. TCRdb cleaned the public reads at Q25 with fastp, built clones with MiXCR and kept in-frame beta chains. CDR3 protein sequences are deduplicated, and each keeps its most common genes and DNA. For this sample the table gives 10,000 to 15,000 distinct CDR3 sequences, of which approximately 3% were detected only once. Just over 8.5% of the sample is taken by the ten largest. Sequencing was performed on blood, either unsorted or a sorted T cell fraction (not recorded which). The origin of the receptors is a male donor with ankylosing spondylitis or in good health (not recorded which).

This clonotype came up many times. This chain uses TRBV9 with TRBJ2-5; D is possibly TRBD2 (6 bases). The germline gives CDR1 SGDLS, CDR2 YYNGEE. Deletions cut 3 bases from V and 2 bases from J, with 8 bases between. The CDR3 totals 13 residues. The chain's CDR3 is CASSGGLQETQYF. CDR3 coding DNA: TGTGCCAGCAGCGGGGGACTTCAAGAGACCCAGTACTTC.

Within the sample, this clonotype is medium-sized. This rearrangement joins TRBV9 to TRBJ2-1; 12 bases map to TRBD2. After removal of 4 bases from V and 9 bases from J, the junction contained 8 bases not matched to a gene. The CDR3 contains 15 residues. Germline values: CDR1 SGDLS, CDR2 YYNGEE. Here the CDR3 reads CASSPRLAGAPEQFF. In nucleotides, the CDR3 is TGTGCCAGCAGCCCCAGACTAGCGGGGGCACCTGAGCAGTTCTTC.

This clonotype has ten or more counts. The V and J genes are TRBV9 and TRBJ1-3, with no clear D. V was shortened by 0 bases and J by 0 bases, with 4 bases between the two germline ends. CDR3 length equals 14 residues. Germline V gives CDR1 SGDLS, CDR2 YYNGEE. The chain's CDR3 is CASSVARSGNTIYF. The CDR3 region has the DNA TGTGCCAGCAGCGTAGCCCGCTCTGGAAACACCATATATTTT.

By its share, this clonotype is medium-sized. The rearrangement links TRBV9 to TRBJ2-1; 7 bases fit TRBD2. The CDR3 covers 18 residues. CDR1 SGDLS and CDR2 YYNGEE come from the germline V gene. V shed 0 bases, J shed 0 bases, and the junction held 9 bases outside the gene matches. The CDR3 loop is CASSVEGLTSISYNEQFF. Here the CDR3 DNA reads TGTGCCAGCAGCGTAGAGGGACTAACATCCATCTCCTACAATGAGCAGTTCTTC.

This clonotype was detected many times. J is TRBJ2-2 and V is TRBV9, with 9 bases lining up with TRBD1. V shed 0 bases, J shed 7 bases, and the junction held 4 bases outside the gene matches. CDR1 and CDR2 from the germline V gene are SGDLS and YYNGEE. There are 15 residues in the CDR3. CDR3 sequence reads: CASSVGQGGVGELFF. CDR3 DNA sequence: TGTGCCAGCAGCGTAGGACAGGGGGGTGTCGGGGAGCTGTTTTTT.

This clonotype has a count of ten or more. This rearrangement joins TRBV9 to TRBJ1-1; 7 bases match TRBD1. The CDR3 has 15 amino acids. Looked up from germline, CDR1 is SGDLS and CDR2 is YYNGEE. J lost 5 bases, V lost 0 bases, and 7 bases had no gene match. CDR3 protein: CASSVATDRSTEAFF. The CDR3 nucleotides are TGTGCCAGCAGCGTAGCTACGGACAGGAGTACTGAAGCTTTCTTT. The full variable domain, in which reference TRBV9 and TRBJ1-1 provide the parts outside the CDR3, is DSGVTQTPKHLITATGQRVTLRCSPRSGDLSVYWYQQSLDQGLQFLIQYYNGEERAKGNILERFSAQQFPDLHSELNLSSLELGDSALYFCASSVATDRSTEAFFGQGTRLTVV.

This clonotype is medium-sized (0.01 to 0.1%) in the sample. V usage is TRBV9 and J usage is TRBJ2-1, with D possibly being TRBD1 (5 bases). The V and J ends lost 4 bases and 7 bases respectively, with 18 bases between them. The CDR3 is 15 residues long. The germline V gene has CDR1 SGDLS and CDR2 YYNGEE. The CDR3 loop reads CASSPLGRTGNEQFF. CDR3 in DNA: TGTGCCAGCAGCCCCTTGGGGCGGACCGGGAATGAGCAGTTCTTC.

This clonotype appeared many times. The chain links TRBV9 to TRBJ2-5, with 8 bases aligning to TRBD2. Germline V gene lookup returns CDR1 SGDLS and CDR2 YYNGEE. Losses at the gene ends were 3 bases for V and 2 bases for J; bases not matched to a gene: 12. The length of the CDR3 is 17 residues. Here the CDR3 DNA reads TGTGCCAGCAGCGCCGCCCGGGGGGGCACCCCACAAGAGACCCAGTACTTC. It encodes CASSAARGGTPQETQYF.

By proportion, this clonotype is medium-sized. This chain joins TRBV9 and TRBJ2-1; 9 bases align to TRBD2. Germline loops: CDR1 SGDLS, CDR2 YYNGEE. The CDR3 loop spans 21 amino acids. V shed 0 bases and J 6 bases; nucleotides not matched to a gene: 22. This chain's CDR3 is CASSVATGVGLASPIGNEQFF. CDR3 nucleotide sequence: TGTGCCAGCAGCGTAGCTACGGGGGTGGGACTAGCATCACCCATAGGCAATGAGCAGTTCTTC.

This clonotype was observed many times. This sequence joins TRBV9 and TRBJ2-4; 7 nucleotides line up with TRBD2. V shed 5 bases, J shed 5 bases, and the junction held 4 bases outside the gene matches. Germline CDR1 SGDLS, CDR2 YYNGEE. The CDR3 runs 13 residues. This CDR3 is CASSRDYQNIQYF. CDR3 in DNA: TGTGCCAGCAGTAGGGACTATCAAAACATTCAGTACTTC. The entire variable domain, with the rest obtained from reference TRBV9 and TRBJ2-4, is as follows: DSGVTQTPKHLITATGQRVTLRCSPRSGDLSVYWYQQSLDQGLQFLIQYYNGEERAKGNILERFSAQQFPDLHSELNLSSLELGDSALYFCASSRDYQNIQYFGAGTRLSVL.

This clonotype was seen many times. The chain couples TRBV9 to TRBJ2-2; 7 nucleotides line up with TRBD1. The CDR3 covers 16 residues. In germline, CDR1 is SGDLS, CDR2 YYNGEE. The V segment lost 2 bases and the J segment 3 bases; nucleotides outside the gene matches: 7. CDR3 nucleotide sequence: TGTGCCAGCAGCGTTAAGGGACAGAGTCACACCGGGGAGCTGTTTTTT. Its protein is CASSVKGQSHTGELFF.

This clonotype rates as medium-sized. The rearrangement uses TRBV9 and TRBJ2-2; TRBD2 is a possible D gene (5 bases). CDR1 SGDLS and CDR2 YYNGEE come from the germline V gene. Trimming cost V 3 bases and J 4 bases, with 13 bases left between them. The CDR3 is 15 residues long. The CDR3 nucleotides read TGTGCCAGCAGCGACGGGATATGGGGCACCGGGGAGCTGTTTTTT. Translated: CASSDGIWGTGELFF.

The chain recombines TRBV9 with TRBJ2-7; the D gene is possibly TRBD2 (6 bases). CDR1 SGDLS and CDR2 YYNGEE come from the germline V gene. The CDR3 spans 16 residues. V lost 4 bases, J lost 2 bases, and 19 bases lay in between. CDR3 DNA: TGTGCCAGCAGCTTAAGCGGTAGCGGCGGGGCCTACGAGCAGTACTTC. Amino acids: CASSLSGSGGAYEQYF.

This clonotype was found many times. The chain recombines TRBV9 with TRBJ1-1; D uncertain. Germline V gene sequence: CDR1 SGDLS, CDR2 YYNGEE. The germline V and J ends were trimmed by 5 bases and 5 bases, with 16 bases remaining between them. The CDR3 loop spans 14 amino acids. The CDR3 nucleotides read TGTGCCAGCAGTCAAGACCCCTGGGGTACTGAAGCTTTCTTT. Translated, it gives CASSQDPWGTEAFF.

This clonotype appeared many times. The gene calls are TRBV9 and TRBJ2-3, with a tentative D call TRBD2 (6 bases). The germline V gene has CDR1 SGDLS and CDR2 YYNGEE. The CDR3 has 17 amino acids. Between the trimmed V and J ends, which lost 4 bases and 3 bases, there was a span of 21 bases. Written as DNA, the CDR3 is TGTGCCAGCAGCCCTAAGCTTTGGGCTAGCGCGACAGATACGCAGTATTTT. Its protein is CASSPKLWASATDTQYF.

Many counts were recorded for this clonotype. The rearrangement uses TRBV9 and TRBJ2-3; D may be TRBD1 (6 bases). V was trimmed by 2 bases and J by 4 bases, leaving 11 bases between them. The CDR3 sequence is 14 residues long. Germline V CDR1 and CDR2: SGDLS, YYNGEE. CDR3 nucleotide sequence: TGTGCCAGCAGCGTCAGGGGTCGGGCAGATACGCAGTATTTT. This sequence encodes CASSVRGRADTQYF. Full variable domain (missing parts from reference TRBV9 and TRBJ2-3): DSGVTQTPKHLITATGQRVTLRCSPRSGDLSVYWYQQSLDQGLQFLIQYYNGEERAKGNILERFSAQQFPDLHSELNLSSLELGDSALYFCASSVRGRADTQYFGPGTRLTVL.

This clonotype was counted ten times or more. This chain uses TRBV9 with TRBJ2-7; D gene uncertain. Trimming removed 0 bases at V and 0 bases at J, with 13 bases between. Germline CDR1 SGDLS, CDR2 YYNGEE. This CDR3 has 16 amino acids. The DNA for the CDR3 is TGTGCCAGCAGCGTAGCTGAAAGCGCTCTCTCCTACGAGCAGTACTTC. This codes for CASSVAESALSYEQYF.

This clonotype appeared a few times. The CDR3 sequence is CASSVAGGTGNTIYF. The CDR3 DNA is TGTGCCAGCAGCGTAGCAGGGGGCACTGGAAACACCATATATTTT. The rearrangement joins TRBV9 to TRBJ1-3; 8 bases map to TRBD1. Germline V lookup: CDR1 SGDLS, CDR2 YYNGEE. The CDR3 is 15 amino acids. V gave up 0 bases and J gave up 2 bases; unmatched junction bases: 1.

This clonotype appeared many times. The V and J genes are TRBV9 and TRBJ2-7; TRBD2 aligns across 9 bases. Germline-derived CDR1 and CDR2 are SGDLS and YYNGEE. The CDR3 covers 15 residues. Trimming at V came to 1 base and at J to 0 bases, leaving 2 bases not matched to a gene. The CDR3 region has the DNA TGTGCCAGCAGCGTAAGCGGGGGGCTCTCCTACGAGCAGTACTTC. Translated: CASSVSGGLSYEQYF.

Many counts were recorded for this clonotype. The chain recombines TRBV9 with TRBJ2-7; maybe TRBD1 (6 bases). Germline CDR1 is SGDLS and CDR2 is YYNGEE. V gave up 0 bases and J gave up 5 bases, with 9 bases separating them. The CDR3 has 13 residues. CDR3 residues: CASSVGGLNEQYF. The CDR3 bases are TGTGCCAGCAGCGTAGGGGGGCTCAACGAGCAGTACTTC.

In this sample, this clonotype turned up many times. This CDR3 is CASSVGERRETQYF. The CDR3 bases are TGTGCCAGCAGCGTAGGGGAGCGTCGGGAGACCCAGTACTTC. The chain is built from TRBV9 and TRBJ2-5; D may be TRBD2 (5 bases). V was cut by 0 bases and J by 5 bases, with 11 bases left in between. Germline V gene sequence: CDR1 SGDLS, CDR2 YYNGEE. The CDR3 totals 14 residues.

The sample holds many counts of this clonotype. The chain joins TRBV21-1 to TRBJ2-7; TRBD2 is taken as the D call from the table, unchecked against the DNA. TRBV21-1 is listed as a pseudogene. The length of the CDR3 is 14 residues. The CDR3 DNA reads TGTGCCAGCGGGAGGCGGGAGGAGTACTACGAGCAGTACTTC. The encoded protein is CASGRREEYYEQYF.

This clonotype has at least ten counts. The V and J genes are TRBV9 and TRBJ2-5; 10 positions match TRBD2. Germline loops: CDR1 SGDLS, CDR2 YYNGEE. This CDR3 has 15 amino acids. With 4 bases clipped from V and 5 bases from J, the junction kept 8 bases outside the gene matches. CDR3 nucleotide sequence: TGTGCCAGCAGCTTCTCTAGCGGGAGCGGGGAGACCCAGTACTTC. It yields the protein CASSFSSGSGETQYF.

This clonotype was seen ten or more times. The chain is built from TRBV9 and TRBJ1-3; no definite D call. The CDR3 is 14 amino acids. Germline V gene lookup returns CDR1 SGDLS and CDR2 YYNGEE. Deletions cut 5 bases from V and 1 base from J, with 10 bases between. For the CDR3, the DNA is TGTGCCAGCAGTCAACAACGTTCTGGAAACACCATATATTTT. Translation: CASSQQRSGNTIYF. The full variable domain, completed using reference TRBV9 and TRBJ1-3, is DSGVTQTPKHLITATGQRVTLRCSPRSGDLSVYWYQQSLDQGLQFLIQYYNGEERAKGNILERFSAQQFPDLHSELNLSSLELGDSALYFCASSQQRSGNTIYFGEGSWLTVV.

This clonotype came up many times. V and J are TRBV9 and TRBJ2-2; D is possibly TRBD2 (5 bases). Germline CDR1 reads SGDLS; CDR2 reads YYNGEE. The CDR3 has 17 amino acids. The V and J ends lost 0 bases and 0 bases respectively, with 12 bases between them. The CDR3 coding sequence is TGTGCCAGCAGCGTAGCTCCGGGATTAACGAACACCGGGGAGCTGTTTTTT. Translating it yields CASSVAPGLTNTGELFF.

This clonotype ranks as medium-sized. The chain links TRBV9 to TRBJ1-3; D is unclear. The CDR3 is made up of 16 amino acids. Germline CDR1 is SGDLS and CDR2 is YYNGEE. Trimming took 0 bases from V and 0 from J, leaving 10 bases between them. CDR3 nucleotide sequence: TGTGCCAGCAGCGTAGGGTTGGGAACCTCTGGAAACACCATATATTTT. It codes for CASSVGLGTSGNTIYF.